These 4 T cell receptor beta chains share one sample of origin, sequenced in a study of blood T cell repertoires in COVID-19. Method: immunoSEQ multiplex PCR; TCRdb's copy keeps in-frame clones and lacks some. Among approximately 260,000 clones listed, roughly 90% were seen once. Material: PBMCs or T cells enriched from blood (not recorded which). The receptors stem from a woman aged 55 to 70 who had recovered from COVID-19.

This chain uses TRBV11-2 with TRBJ2-3; TRBD2 might be the D (6 bases). CDR3 size: 16 residues. CDR1 and CDR2 (germline): SGHAT, FQNNGV. Deletions cut 0 bases from V and 8 bases from J, with 18 bases between. Written as DNA, the CDR3 is TGTGCCAGCAGCTTAGAGGGGGTTGGCGGGGCGGCTACGCAGTATTTT. It codes for CASSLEGVGGAATQYF. The full variable domain, completed using reference TRBV11-2 and TRBJ2-3, is EAGVAQSPRYKIIEKRQSVAFWCNPISGHATLYWYQQILGQGPKLLIQFQNNGVVDDSQLPKDRFSAERLKGVDSTLKIQPAKLEDSAVYLCASSLEGVGGAATQYFGPGTRLTVL.

Only a few counts were recorded for this clone. The chain uses TRBV28 and TRBJ2-2; 10 nucleotides agree with TRBD2. The V gene end was trimmed by 3 bases and the J gene end by 6 bases; junction bases not matched to a gene: 7. In germline, CDR1 is MDHEN, CDR2 SYDVKM. This CDR3 region has 16 residues. CDR3 in DNA: TGTGCCAGCAGTTTCGCCAGCGGGAGGGCCCCCGGGGAGCTGTTTTTT. This encodes CASSFASGRAPGELFF.

The chain combines TRBV27 with TRBJ1-6, with 7 bases identical to TRBD1. CDR1 MNHEY and CDR2 SMNVEV come from the germline V gene (reference sequence). Trimming took 3 bases from V and 4 from J; bases not matched to a gene: 9. There are 17 residues in the CDR3. The DNA of the CDR3 is TGTGCCAGCAGTTTTCGACCCGGACAGGTGTATAATTCACCCCTCCACTTT. This sequence encodes CASSFRPGQVYNSPLHF.

Comments on this clone: One end of the junction is discordant with germline, which a read error may explain. The rearrangement uses TRBV12-3 or TRBV12-4 and TRBJ2-1; 11 positions agree with TRBD1. This CDR3 is built from 13 residues. CDR3 sequence: CASGTRDRGLNIF. CDR3 sequence (DNA): TGTGCCAGCGGTACCCGGGACAGGGGGTTAAATATCTTC.